The rows below give T cell receptor beta chains drawn from one sample of a study of cytomegalovirus exposure and HLA in healthy donors. Clones were read by immunoSEQ multiplex PCR, and TCRdb kept only the in-frame ones, dropping some. The sample yields about 160,000 clones, roughly 70% seen once. The material sequenced was PBMCs. These TCRs come from a woman in her 50s in good health and CMV-seropositive. Each CDR3 is given with its conserved first and last residue. The D gene is left open where the match is weak. Some rows mark clone size as missing; the rest say once, few, many or name a class of expanded clone.

v_gene	abundance	d_gene	j_gene	CDR3nt	CDR3aa
TRBV30	NA	NA	TRBJ1-6	TGTGCCTGGAGTGTACCCACAGGCGGAAGCTCCTATAATTCACCCCTCCACTTT	CAWSVPTGGSSYNSPLHF
TRBV5-4	NA	TRBD1	TRBJ2-2	TGTGCCAGCAGCTCGCCGGGACAGCGCACCGGGGAGCTGTTTTTT	CASSSPGQRTGELFF
TRBV6-5	NA	TRBD1	TRBJ1-3	TGTGCCAGCAGTCTACAGGGGCTTGGGAACACCATATATTTT	CASSLQGLGNTIYF
TRBV11-2	once	TRBD1	TRBJ2-7	TGTGCCAGCAGCTTTTTTTCAGGCTCGTTGGGACAGGGGGTCGAGCAGTACTTC	CASSFFSGSLGQGVEQYF
TRBV7-9	NA	NA	TRBJ1-2	TGTGCCAGCAGCTTAGCAGGGGGAATTAGCTACACCTTC	CASSLAGGISYTF
TRBV29-1	NA	NA	TRBJ2-7	TGCAGCGTTGAAGATCCGCAAGACTACGAGCGGTACTTC	CSVEDPQDYERYF
TRBV7-2	NA	TRBD2	TRBJ2-7	TGTGCCAGCAGCTCGTTTAGCGGGGAATACGAGCAGTACTTC	CASSSFSGEYEQYF
TRBV2	NA	NA	TRBJ2-5	TGTGCCAGCAGTGACCGGGTTGAGACCCAGTACTTC	CASSDRVETQYF
TRBV29-1	NA	NA	TRBJ2-5	TGCAGCGTTGGCGGAGTCCGAGAGACCCAGTACTTC	CSVGGVRETQYF
TRBV7-9	NA	NA	TRBJ2-2	TGTGCCAGCAGCCCCGACAGAATCGGGGAGCTGTTTTTT	CASSPDRIGELFF
TRBV10-3	NA	NA	TRBJ1-5	TGTGCCATCAGTGAGGGGACATCGGCCGGGCAGCCCCAGCATTTT	CAISEGTSAGQPQHF
TRBV13	NA	NA	TRBJ2-7	TGTGCCAGCAGCACGTCGGAGAGCTACGAGCAGTACTTC	CASSTSESYEQYF
TRBV6-1	few	TRBD1	TRBJ1-4	TGTGCCAGCAGGGATGACAGGGGAACCGAAAAACTGTTTTTT	CASRDDRGTEKLFF
TRBV6-5	once	NA	TRBJ2-3	TGTGCCAGCAGCATGGTAGGGGGAGATACGCAGTATTTT	CASSMVGGDTQYF
TRBV7-2	NA	NA	TRBJ2-5	TGTGCCAGCAGCTTAGCTTTCGCGGGTTTTGAGACCCAGTACTTC	CASSLAFAGFETQYF
TRBV19	NA	TRBD1	TRBJ1-2	TGTGCCAGTAGCACGGGACAGGGGGATGGCTACACCTTC	CASSTGQGDGYTF
TRBV4-1	few	TRBD2	TRBJ2-5	TGCGCCAGCAGCCATGCGACTAGCGGGGGGGCCTGGCCCGTGACCCAGTACTTC	CASSHATSGGAWPVTQYF
TRBV29-1	few	TRBD1	TRBJ1-2	TGCAGCGTTGAGTGGGGACAGGGAGGCTACACCTTC	CSVEWGQGGYTF
TRBV5-4	NA	TRBD2	TRBJ2-1	TGTGCCAGCAGCTCTACCGGGACTAGCAATGAGCAGTTCTTC	CASSSTGTSNEQFF
TRBV9	NA	NA	TRBJ2-5	TGTGCCAGCAGCGTCGGCCACCGACTTGAAGAGACCCAGTACTTC	CASSVGHRLEETQYF
TRBV30	few	NA	TRBJ1-5	TGTGCCTGGAGTGTCTTGGGGGGTCAGCCCCAGCATTTT	CAWSVLGGQPQHF
TRBV7-8	NA	TRBD1	TRBJ1-5	TGTGCCAGCAGCTCCGACAGGGGAAGCAATCAGCCCCAGCATTTT	CASSSDRGSNQPQHF
TRBV30	few	NA	TRBJ1-2	TGTGCCTGGAGCCCCAGGACAGACTATGGCTACACCTTC	CAWSPRTDYGYTF
TRBV11-2	NA	NA	TRBJ1-1	TGTGCCAGCACCCTCGCAGGGTTGGGCGCTGAAGCTTTCTTT	CASTLAGLGAEAFF
TRBV19	NA	TRBD1	TRBJ1-5	TGTGCCAGTAAACCCCCAGGGGGTCATCAGCCCCAGCATTTT	CASKPPGGHQPQHF
TRBV19	NA	NA	TRBJ2-6	TGTGCCAGTAGGGTCTCTACAGGGCTTGGGGCCAACGTCCTGACTTTC	CASRVSTGLGANVLTF
TRBV10-3	NA	NA	TRBJ1-4	TGTGCCATCAGTGGGGTCGCGACAGAGGATGAAAAACTGTTTTTT	CAISGVATEDEKLFF
TRBV11-3	once	NA	TRBJ2-1	TGTGCCAGCAGCTCGGGGTTCCGAAGCTCCTACAATGAGCAGTTCTTC	CASSSGFRSSYNEQFF
TRBV19	NA	NA	TRBJ2-1	TGTGCCAGTAGTGGGGCCCCGATATACAATGAGCAGTTCTTC	CASSGAPIYNEQFF
TRBV29-1	NA	NA	TRBJ2-1	TGCAGCGTTGCCCGTTCCAATGAGCAGTTCTTC	CSVARSNEQFF
TRBV25-1	once	NA	TRBJ2-3	TGTGCCAGCAGTGTAAAGGGGAGGCAGCGCGTCGATACGCAGTATTTT	CASSVKGRQRVDTQYF
TRBV30	NA	NA	TRBJ1-5	TGTGCCTGGACAGGGAAGGTCAATCAGCCCCAGCATTTT	CAWTGKVNQPQHF
TRBV19	NA	NA	TRBJ2-7	TGTGCCAGTAGTGGCGGGGGCGGCTACGAGCAGTACTTC	CASSGGGGYEQYF
TRBV5-1	NA	TRBD1	TRBJ2-3	TGCGCCAGCAGCTACAGGGGGTCGAGCACAGATACGCAGTATTTT	CASSYRGSSTDTQYF
TRBV18	NA	NA	TRBJ2-5	TGTGCCAGCTCACCACCCGGGGAGGCGAAAGAGACCCAGTACTTC	CASSPPGEAKETQYF
TRBV5-1	NA	NA	TRBJ1-1	TGCGCCAGCAGCTTGATACCGACGGGTGAAGCTTTCTTT	CASSLIPTGEAFF
TRBV6-1	NA	TRBD1	TRBJ1-2	TGTGCCAGCAGTGAAGGACAGGGGGCTGAGGGCTACACCTTC	CASSEGQGAEGYTF
TRBV29-1	few	NA	TRBJ2-6	TGCAGCGTTGGGAAGGGGGGGGCCGGGGCCAACGTCCTGACTTTC	CSVGKGGAGANVLTF
TRBV5-1	few	NA	TRBJ2-7	TGCGCCAGCAGCTTGTCCGTGGGCGGGGCTACAACAAAGTACTTC	CASSLSVGGATTKYF
TRBV12-5	NA	TRBD1	TRBJ1-1	TGTGCTAGTGGTTTGGGGGACAGGGGAGGAACTGAAGCTTTCTTT	CASGLGDRGGTEAFF
TRBV7-2	NA	NA	TRBJ1-1	TGTGCCAGCAGCAAGCAGAACACTGAAGCTTTCTTT	CASSKQNTEAFF
TRBV11-2	NA	TRBD1	TRBJ2-3	TGTGCCAGCAGCGTGAACAGGGGGAAGGCAGATACGCAGTATTTT	CASSVNRGKADTQYF